This T cell receptor beta chain came from a study of T cell responses to AZD1222 COVID-19 vaccine. Study-wide points: Increases in Spike-specific TCR breadth and depth were seen after two AZD1222 doses. The donor group comprised mostly white British people and more females; the analysis possibly underestimated clonal diversity. Along spike, vaccine-associated CD4 TCRs were found throughout, with dominance at 160-218 and 743-854.

The CDR3 is 15 residues long. J lost 4 bases, V lost 2 bases, and 6 bases had no gene match. Germline V gives CDR1 KGHSH, CDR2 LQKENI. Worth noting for this clone: The antigen is unknown.

Clones were read by immunoSEQ multiplex PCR, and TCRdb kept only the in-frame ones, dropping some. Here the sample spans 150,000 or so clones, 70% to 90% being singletons. V and J are TRBV18 and TRBJ1-2; 8 bases fit TRBD1. Sequencing was performed on peripheral blood, taken on day 0 of MenACWY control vaccination. This receptor was obtained from an adult in good health. The CDR3 region is CASSPEGQGAYGYTF. CDR3 DNA sequence: TGTGCCAGCTCACCAGAAGGGCAGGGGGCCTATGGCTACACCTTC.